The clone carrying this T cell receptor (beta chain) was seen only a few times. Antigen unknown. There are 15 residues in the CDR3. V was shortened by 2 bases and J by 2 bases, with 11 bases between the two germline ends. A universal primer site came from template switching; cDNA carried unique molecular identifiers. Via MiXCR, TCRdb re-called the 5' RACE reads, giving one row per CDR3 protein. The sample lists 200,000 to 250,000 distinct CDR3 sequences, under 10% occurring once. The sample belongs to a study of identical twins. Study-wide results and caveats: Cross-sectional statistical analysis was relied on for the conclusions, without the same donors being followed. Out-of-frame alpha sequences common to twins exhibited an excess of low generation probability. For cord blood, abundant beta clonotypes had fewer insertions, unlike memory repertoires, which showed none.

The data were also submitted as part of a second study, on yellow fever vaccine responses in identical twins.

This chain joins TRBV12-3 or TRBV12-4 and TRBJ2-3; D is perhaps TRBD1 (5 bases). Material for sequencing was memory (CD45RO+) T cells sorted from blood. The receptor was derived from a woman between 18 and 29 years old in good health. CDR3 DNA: TGTGCCAGCAGTTTAATTAGGGGCACCACAGATACGCAGTATTTT. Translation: CASSLIRGTTDTQYF.